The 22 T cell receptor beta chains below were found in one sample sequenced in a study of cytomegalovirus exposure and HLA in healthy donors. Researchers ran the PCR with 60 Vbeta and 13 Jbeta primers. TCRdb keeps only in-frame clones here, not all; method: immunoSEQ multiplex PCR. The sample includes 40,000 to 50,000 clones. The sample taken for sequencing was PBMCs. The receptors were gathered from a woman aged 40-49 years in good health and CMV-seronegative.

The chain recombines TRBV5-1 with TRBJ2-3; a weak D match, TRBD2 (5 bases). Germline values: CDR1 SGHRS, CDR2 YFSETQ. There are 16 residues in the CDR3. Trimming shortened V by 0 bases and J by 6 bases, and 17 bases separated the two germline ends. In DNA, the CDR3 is TGCGCCAGCAGCTTGGAGGGAGCGGCCCTTGCGGATACGCAGTATTTT. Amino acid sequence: CASSLEGAALADTQYF.

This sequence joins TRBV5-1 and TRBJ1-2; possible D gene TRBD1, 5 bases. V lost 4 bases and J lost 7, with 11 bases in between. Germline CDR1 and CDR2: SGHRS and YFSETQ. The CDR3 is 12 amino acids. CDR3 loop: CASSGGSGGYTF. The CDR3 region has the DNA TGCGCCAGCAGCGGGGGGAGTGGTGGCTACACCTTC.

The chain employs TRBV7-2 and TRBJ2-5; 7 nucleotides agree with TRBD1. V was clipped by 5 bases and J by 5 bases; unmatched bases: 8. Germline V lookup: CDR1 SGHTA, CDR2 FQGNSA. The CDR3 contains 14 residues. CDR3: CASSTTRGRETQYF. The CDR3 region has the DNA TGTGCCAGCAGCACCACGAGGGGGCGCGAGACCCAGTACTTC.

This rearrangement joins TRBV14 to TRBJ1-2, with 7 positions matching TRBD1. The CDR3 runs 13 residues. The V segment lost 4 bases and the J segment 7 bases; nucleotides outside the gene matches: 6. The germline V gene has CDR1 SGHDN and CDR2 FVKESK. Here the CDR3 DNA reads TGTGCCAGCAGCCGCGACAGGGTTTTTGGCTACACCTTC. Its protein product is CASSRDRVFGYTF.

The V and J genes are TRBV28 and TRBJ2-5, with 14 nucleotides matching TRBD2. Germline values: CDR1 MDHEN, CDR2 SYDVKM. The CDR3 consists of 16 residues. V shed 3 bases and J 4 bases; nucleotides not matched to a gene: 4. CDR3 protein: CASSFPGLAGGETQYF. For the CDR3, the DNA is TGTGCCAGCAGTTTCCCCGGACTAGCGGGAGGAGAGACCCAGTACTTC.

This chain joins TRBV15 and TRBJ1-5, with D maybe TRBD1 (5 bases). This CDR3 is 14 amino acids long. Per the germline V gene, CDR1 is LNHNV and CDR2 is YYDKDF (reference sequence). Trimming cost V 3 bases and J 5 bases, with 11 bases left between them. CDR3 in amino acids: CATSSSGPHQPQHF. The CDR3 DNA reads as TGTGCCACCAGCAGTTCAGGGCCTCATCAGCCCCAGCATTTT.

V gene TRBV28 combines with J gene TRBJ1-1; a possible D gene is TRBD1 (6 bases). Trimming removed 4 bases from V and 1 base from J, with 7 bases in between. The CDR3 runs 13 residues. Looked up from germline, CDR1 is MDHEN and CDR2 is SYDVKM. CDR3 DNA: TGTGCCAGCAGTTACAGGGAGAACACTGAAGCTTTCTTT. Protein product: CASSYRENTEAFF.

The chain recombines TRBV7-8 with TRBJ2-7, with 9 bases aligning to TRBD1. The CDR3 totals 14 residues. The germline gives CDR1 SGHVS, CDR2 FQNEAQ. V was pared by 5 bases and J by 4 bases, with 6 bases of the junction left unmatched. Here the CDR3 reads CASSAATGGYEQYF. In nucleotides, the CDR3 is TGTGCCAGCAGCGCGGCGACAGGGGGATACGAGCAGTACTTC. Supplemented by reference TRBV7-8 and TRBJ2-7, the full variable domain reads GAGVSQSPRYKVAKRGQDVALRCDPISGHVSLFWYQQALGQGPEFLTYFQNEAQLDKSGLPSDRFFAERPEGSVSTLKIQRTQQEDSAVYLCASSAATGGYEQYFGPGTRLTVT.

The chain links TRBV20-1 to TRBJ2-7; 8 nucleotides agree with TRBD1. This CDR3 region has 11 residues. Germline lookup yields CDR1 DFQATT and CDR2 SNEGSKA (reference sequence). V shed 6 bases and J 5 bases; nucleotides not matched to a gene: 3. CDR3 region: CSARTGNEQYF. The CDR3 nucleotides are TGCAGTGCCAGGACAGGGAACGAGCAGTACTTC.

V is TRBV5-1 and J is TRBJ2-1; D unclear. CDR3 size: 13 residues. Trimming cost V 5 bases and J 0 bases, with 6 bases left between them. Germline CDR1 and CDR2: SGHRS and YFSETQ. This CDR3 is CASRHISYNEQFF. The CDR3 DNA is TGCGCCAGCAGACATATCTCCTACAATGAGCAGTTCTTC. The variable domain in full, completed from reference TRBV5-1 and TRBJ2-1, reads KAGVTQTPRYLIKTRGQQVTLSCSPISGHRSVSWYQQTPGQGLQFLFEYFSETQRNKGNFPGRFSGRQFSNSRSEMNVSTLELGDSALYLCASRHISYNEQFFGPGTRLTVL.

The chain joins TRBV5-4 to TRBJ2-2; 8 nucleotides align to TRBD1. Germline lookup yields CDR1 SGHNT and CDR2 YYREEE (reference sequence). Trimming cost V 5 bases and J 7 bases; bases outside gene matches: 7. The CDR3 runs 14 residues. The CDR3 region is CASRTGTGLGELFF. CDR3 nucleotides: TGTGCCAGCAGGACCGGGACAGGTCTCGGGGAGCTGTTTTTT.

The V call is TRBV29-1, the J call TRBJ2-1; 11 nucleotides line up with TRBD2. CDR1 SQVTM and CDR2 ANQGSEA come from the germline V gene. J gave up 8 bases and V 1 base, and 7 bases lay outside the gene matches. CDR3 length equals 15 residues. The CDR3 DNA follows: TGCAGCGTTGAAGGGTTACTAGCGGGAGCAGATGAGCAGTTCTTC. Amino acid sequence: CSVEGLLAGADEQFF.

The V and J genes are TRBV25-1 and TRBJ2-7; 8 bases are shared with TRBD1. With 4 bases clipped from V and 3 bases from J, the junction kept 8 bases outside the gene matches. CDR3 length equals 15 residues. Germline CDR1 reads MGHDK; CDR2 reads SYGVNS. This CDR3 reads CASSGLGQGDYEQYF. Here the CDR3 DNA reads TGTGCCAGCAGTGGTCTTGGACAGGGCGACTACGAGCAGTACTTC.

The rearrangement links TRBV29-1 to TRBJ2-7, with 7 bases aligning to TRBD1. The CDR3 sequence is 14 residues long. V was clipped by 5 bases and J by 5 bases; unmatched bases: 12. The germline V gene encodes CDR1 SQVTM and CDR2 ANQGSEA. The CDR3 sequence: CSVQRTGVGHEQYF. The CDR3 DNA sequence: TGCAGCGTTCAAAGAACAGGGGTTGGCCACGAGCAGTACTTC.

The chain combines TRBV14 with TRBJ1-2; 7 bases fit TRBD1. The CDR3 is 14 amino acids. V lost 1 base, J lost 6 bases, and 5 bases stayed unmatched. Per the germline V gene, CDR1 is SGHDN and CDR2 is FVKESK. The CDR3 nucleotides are TGTGCCAGCAGCCAAGGGGGGACAGATGATGGCTACACCTTC. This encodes CASSQGGTDDGYTF. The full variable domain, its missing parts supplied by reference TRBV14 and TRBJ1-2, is EAGVTQFPSHSVIEKGQTVTLRCDPISGHDNLYWYRRVMGKEIKFLLHFVKESKQDESGMPNNRFLAERTGGTYSTLKVQPAELEDSGVYFCASSQGGTDDGYTFGSGTRLTVV.

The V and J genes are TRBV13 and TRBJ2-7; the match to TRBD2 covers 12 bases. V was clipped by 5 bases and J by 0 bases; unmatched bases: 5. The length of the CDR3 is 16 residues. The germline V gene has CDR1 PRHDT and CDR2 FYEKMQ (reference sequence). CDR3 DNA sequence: TGTGCCAGCAGCAAACAGACTAGCGGGAGCTCCTACGAGCAGTACTTC. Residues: CASSKQTSGSSYEQYF.

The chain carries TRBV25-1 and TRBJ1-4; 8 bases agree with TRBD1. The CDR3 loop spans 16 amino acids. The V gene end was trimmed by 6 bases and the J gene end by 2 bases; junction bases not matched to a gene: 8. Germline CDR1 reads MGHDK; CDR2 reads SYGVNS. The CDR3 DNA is TGTGCCAGCAGCTTAGAGCAGGGGGCGACTAATGAAAAACTGTTTTTT. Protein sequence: CASSLEQGATNEKLFF.

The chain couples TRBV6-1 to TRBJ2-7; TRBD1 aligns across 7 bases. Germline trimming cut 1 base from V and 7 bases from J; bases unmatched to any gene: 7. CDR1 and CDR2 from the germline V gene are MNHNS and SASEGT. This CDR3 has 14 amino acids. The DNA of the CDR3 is TGTGCCAGCAGTGAAGGACAGGGAATGGGGGAGCAGTACTTC. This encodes CASSEGQGMGEQYF.

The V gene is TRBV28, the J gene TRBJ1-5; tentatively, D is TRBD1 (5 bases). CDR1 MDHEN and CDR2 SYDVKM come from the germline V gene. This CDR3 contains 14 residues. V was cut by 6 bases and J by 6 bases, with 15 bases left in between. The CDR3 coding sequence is TGTGCCAGCAGCCCCGCGCAGGGCCGTCAGCCCCAGCATTTT. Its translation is CASSPAQGRQPQHF.

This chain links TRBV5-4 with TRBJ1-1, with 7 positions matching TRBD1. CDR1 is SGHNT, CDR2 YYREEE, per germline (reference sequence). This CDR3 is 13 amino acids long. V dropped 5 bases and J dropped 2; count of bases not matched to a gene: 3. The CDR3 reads CASRRDSNTEAFF. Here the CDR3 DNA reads TGTGCCAGCAGGAGGGACAGCAACACTGAAGCTTTCTTT.

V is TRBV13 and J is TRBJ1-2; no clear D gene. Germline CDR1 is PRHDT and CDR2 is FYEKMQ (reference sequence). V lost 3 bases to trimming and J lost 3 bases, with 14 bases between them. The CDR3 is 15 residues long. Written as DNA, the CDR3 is TGTGCCAGCAGCTTCATCTTAACCGGAGACTATGGCTACACCTTC. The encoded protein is CASSFILTGDYGYTF.

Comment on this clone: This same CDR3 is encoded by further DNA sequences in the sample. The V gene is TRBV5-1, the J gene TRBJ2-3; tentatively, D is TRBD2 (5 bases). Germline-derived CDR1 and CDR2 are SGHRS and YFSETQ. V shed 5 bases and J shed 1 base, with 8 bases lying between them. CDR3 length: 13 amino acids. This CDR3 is CASSVGGTDTQYF. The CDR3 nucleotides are TGCGCCAGCAGTGTGGGAGGCACAGATACGCAGTATTTT.